This T cell receptor beta chain originates from a study of T cell clones after liver transplantation. Study context: A pre-transplant mixed lymphocyte reaction with TCRbeta sequencing defined graft-donor-reactive clones followed in post-transplant blood.

By frequency in the sample, this clone is medium-sized (0.01 to 0.1%). Its antigen remains unknown. This CDR3 has 15 residues. Method: immunoSEQ multiplex PCR; TCRdb's copy keeps in-frame clones and lacks some. This table has around 77,000 clones, over 70% appearing once. Findings and caveats of the study: Low donor cell numbers restricted donor-reactive repertoire measurement in two subjects. In 5 of 8 subjects, circulating graft-donor-reactive CD4 TCRbeta sequences fell significantly after transplant.

The sample consisted of CD4+ T cells from blood, taken 12 months after liver transplant. This receptor was identified in a human patient who received a liver transplant. Some T cells may be graft donor cells. The chain links TRBV21-1 to TRBJ1-1. TRBV21-1 is designated a pseudogene. CDR3 nucleotides: TGTGCCAGCAGCAAAGAGGCGGCACCGAACACTGAAGCTTTCTTT. Its translation is CASSKEAAPNTEAFF.